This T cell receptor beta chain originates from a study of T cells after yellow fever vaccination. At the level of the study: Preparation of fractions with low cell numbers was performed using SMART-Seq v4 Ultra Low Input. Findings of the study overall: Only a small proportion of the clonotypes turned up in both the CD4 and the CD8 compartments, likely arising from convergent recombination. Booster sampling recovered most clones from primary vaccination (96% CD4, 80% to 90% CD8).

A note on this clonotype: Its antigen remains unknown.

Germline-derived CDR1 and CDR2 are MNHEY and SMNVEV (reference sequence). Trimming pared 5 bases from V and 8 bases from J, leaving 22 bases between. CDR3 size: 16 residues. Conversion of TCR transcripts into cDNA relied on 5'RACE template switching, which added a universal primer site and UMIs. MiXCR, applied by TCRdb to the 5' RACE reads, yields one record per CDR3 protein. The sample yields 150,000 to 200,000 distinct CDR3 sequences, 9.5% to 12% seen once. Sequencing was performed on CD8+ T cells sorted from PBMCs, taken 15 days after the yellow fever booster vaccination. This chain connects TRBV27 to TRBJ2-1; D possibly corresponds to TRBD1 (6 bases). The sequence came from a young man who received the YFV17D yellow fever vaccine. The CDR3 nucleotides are TGTGCCAGCAGTATCTCCGGGACACGGGGACAATATGAGCAGTTCTTC. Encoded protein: CASSISGTRGQYEQFF.